This is a list of T cell receptor beta chains from one sample in a study of T cells after yellow fever vaccination. TCRdb analysed the 5' RACE reads with MiXCR anew, one entry per CDR3 protein. The table has 300,000 to 350,000 distinct CDR3 sequences, approximately 4% seen once. The material sequenced was PBMCs, taken 15 days after the yellow fever booster vaccination. Every receptor here comes from a young man who received the YFV17D yellow fever vaccine. CDR3s include the opening cysteine and the closing phenylalanine or tryptophan. D genes are given only for firm matches. Clone size appears in some rows only: once, few, many, or a class for an expanded clone.

clone_size,d_call,j_call,cdr3_length,v_call,cdr3_aa,cdr3_nt
many,.,TRBJ2-3,16,TRBV6-5,CASSYSGGGGRDTQYF,TGTGCCAGCAGTTACTCGGGGGGCGGGGGCAGGGATACGCAGTATTTT
.,.,TRBJ2-1,10,TRBV20-1,CSVLSNEQFF,TGCAGTGTTCTCTCGAATGAGCAGTTCTTC
many,TRBD1,TRBJ1-5,14,TRBV28,CASSSGGSNQPQHF,TGTGCCAGCAGCTCAGGGGGGAGCAATCAGCCCCAGCATTTT
few,.,TRBJ1-2,14,TRBV7-9,CASSARVSDYGYTF,TGTGCCAGCAGCGCCAGGGTTTCGGACTATGGCTACACCTTC
.,.,TRBJ2-4,14,TRBV28,CASSTGSQENIQYF,TGTGCCAGCAGTACCGGGTCGCAGGAAAACATTCAGTACTTC
.,.,TRBJ2-3,13,TRBV18,CASSGGLTDTQYF,TGTGCCAGCTCGGGGGGGCTGACAGATACGCAGTATTTT
many,.,TRBJ1-1,16,TRBV11-2,CASSLDQGRDLTEAFF,TGTGCCAGCAGCTTAGACCAAGGACGGGATCTCACTGAAGCTTTCTTT
.,.,TRBJ2-1,12,TRBV7-2,CASCSSLSRQFF,TGTGCCAGCTGTTCAAGCCTCAGTAGGCAGTTCTTC
many,.,TRBJ2-7,14,TRBV9,CASSVVPDNYEQYF,TGTGCCAGCAGCGTAGTCCCGGACAACTACGAGCAGTACTTC
many,TRBD2,TRBJ2-1,16,TRBV6-2/TRBV6-3,CASSYAPKRGGNEQFF,TGTGCCAGCAGTTACGCCCCGAAGCGGGGGGGCAATGAGCAGTTCTTC
many,.,TRBJ2-5,13,TRBV5-1,CASSYDGEQTQYF,TGCGCCAGCAGCTACGACGGGGAACAGACCCAGTACTTC
many,.,TRBJ2-6,15,TRBV7-2,CASSFGGAGANVLTF,TGTGCCAGCAGCTTCGGGGGAGCAGGGGCCAACGTCCTGACTTTC
few,.,TRBJ2-1,17,TRBV11-2,CASSRGGRGPTYNEQFF,TGTGCCAGCAGCCGAGGGGGTCGGGGCCCAACCTACAATGAGCAGTTCTTC
many,.,TRBJ1-5,13,TRBV19,CASSIVVNQPQHF,TGTGCCAGTAGTATAGTCGTGAATCAGCCCCAGCATTTT
many,TRBD1,TRBJ1-1,14,TRBV5-4,CASSLNTGGGEAFF,TGTGCCAGCAGCCTAAACACAGGGGGCGGTGAAGCTTTCTTT
many,.,TRBJ1-6,15,TRBV4-3,CASSQEAGVDSPLHF,TGCGCCAGCAGCCAAGAAGCAGGGGTTGACTCACCCCTCCACTTT
many,.,TRBJ2-1,15,TRBV24-1,CATSDLGGTYNEQFF,TGTGCCACCAGTGATTTAGGAGGGACCTACAATGAGCAGTTCTTC
many,TRBD1,TRBJ1-4,14,TRBV7-2,CASSLGGTAEKLFF,TGTGCCAGCAGCTTAGGAGGGACAGCTGAAAAACTGTTTTTT
many,TRBD1,TRBJ2-4,12,TRBV5-1,CASSKQGKVQYF,TGCGCCAGCAGCAAACAGGGGAAGGTTCAGTACTTC
many,.,TRBJ1-1,13,TRBV10-2,CASQWVRGTEAFF,TGCGCCTCACAGTGGGTGAGGGGAACTGAAGCTTTCTTT
many,.,TRBJ2-6,18,TRBV4-1,CASSRAGTARSGANVLTF,TGCGCCAGCAGCCGAGCCGGGACTGCCCGCTCTGGGGCCAACGTCCTGACTTTC
many,.,TRBJ1-1,16,TRBV5-1,CASSLVPKKRNTEAFF,TGCGCCAGCAGCTTGGTGCCAAAAAAGCGGAACACTGAAGCTTTCTTT